Detailed here is one TCR beta chain. What it binds is not known. TCRdb re-analysed the 5' RACE reads in MiXCR, keeping a single row per CDR3 protein. The repertoire holds under 950,000 distinct CDR3 sequences, around 17% seen once, with under 20% in the top ten. This record belongs to a study of CD8 T cells in ankylosing spondylitis. Points from the study as a whole: A motif in TCR beta, a set of 8 or 9 highly homologous variants, appeared characteristic of ankylosing spondylitis blood.

Germline V lookup: CDR1 MGHRA, CDR2 YSYEKL. CDR3 length: 16 amino acids. The V end was cut by 0 bases, the J end by 4 bases, with 13 bases between. The receptor's source is a male donor with ankylosing spondylitis. Sequenced material: blood, either unsorted or a sorted T cell fraction (not recorded which). This chain joins TRBV4-1 and TRBJ1-3; D gene ambiguous. The CDR3 loop reads CASSQDDWSSGNTIYF. The CDR3, as DNA: TGCGCCAGCAGCCAAGATGACTGGAGCTCCGGAAACACCATATATTTT.